These 32 T cell receptor beta chains were all obtained from the same sample, sequenced in a study of T cell repertoires in cytomegalovirus infection. TCRdb reprocessed the reads with MiXCR, giving one entry per CDR3 protein. The data hold 250,000 or so distinct CDR3 sequences, with roughly 10% observed a single time. The specimen sequenced was PBMCs. The receptors originated from a human donor in good health (CMV status not recorded). Some clones in this sample may be carry-over from other donors' samples.

This clonotype was observed at least ten times. This rearrangement joins TRBV7-2 to TRBJ1-2, with 9 bases matching TRBD1. Germline loops: CDR1 SGHTA, CDR2 FQGNSA. CDR3 length: 13 amino acids. The junction had 7 bases not matched to a gene; V was cut back by 7 bases and J by 7 bases. In DNA, the CDR3 is TGTGCCAGCACTTTACAGGGGGCGCTTGGCTACACCTTC. The encoded protein is CASTLQGALGYTF. Full variable domain (outside the CDR3, taken from reference TRBV7-2 and TRBJ1-2): GAGVSQSPSNKVTEKGKDVELRCDPISGHTALYWYRQSLGQGLEFLIYFQGNSAPDKSGLPSDRFSAERTGGSVSTLTIQRTQQEDSAVYLCASTLQGALGYTFGSGTRLTVV.

At least ten counts were recorded for this clonotype. The chain couples TRBV5-5 to TRBJ1-5; unclear D gene. With 4 bases removed from V and 6 bases from J, the gap between germline ends came to 17 bases. CDR1 is SGHKS, CDR2 YYEKEE, per germline (reference sequence). The CDR3 runs to 15 residues. CDR3 loop: CASSVRQNGPQPQHF. CDR3 DNA sequence: TGTGCCAGCAGCGTCAGGCAAAACGGTCCTCAGCCCCAGCATTTT.

This clonotype came up many times. The chain has TRBV7-2 and TRBJ2-7, with 7 bases fitting TRBD1. Germline V lookup: CDR1 SGHTA, CDR2 FQGNSA. The CDR3 sequence is 14 residues long. The ends lost 4 bases at V and 7 bases at J; junction bases unmatched: 10. The CDR3 sequence is CASSYLEGAWEQYF. The CDR3 bases are TGTGCCAGCAGCTACCTCGAGGGGGCATGGGAGCAGTACTTC. Filled out from reference TRBV7-2 and TRBJ2-7, the complete variable domain reads GAGVSQSPSNKVTEKGKDVELRCDPISGHTALYWYRQSLGQGLEFLIYFQGNSAPDKSGLPSDRFSAERTGGSVSTLTIQRTQQEDSAVYLCASSYLEGAWEQYFGPGTRLTVT.

The sample holds a few counts of this clonotype. The genes are TRBV11-2 and TRBJ2-3; tentatively, D is TRBD1 or TRBD2 (5 bases each). The CDR3 covers 15 residues. V dropped 3 bases and J dropped 6 bases, with 16 bases sitting between them. From germline, CDR1 is SGHAT and CDR2 FQNNGV. CDR3 DNA sequence: TGTGCCAGCAGCTTCGAGGGGACCTCCGGGGATACGCAGTATTTT. As protein: CASSFEGTSGDTQYF.

This clonotype was detected only a few times. The gene calls are TRBV7-9 and TRBJ1-6; D might be TRBD1 (5 bases). The CDR3 runs 14 residues. Germline assignment: CDR1 SEHNR and CDR2 FQNEAQ (reference sequence). Trimming removed 7 bases from V and 6 bases from J, with 13 bases in between. CDR3 in DNA: TGTGCCAGCACCATGCCCGGGGGTAATTCACCCCTCCACTTT. It codes for CASTMPGGNSPLHF. The full variable domain, rest sourced from reference TRBV7-9 and TRBJ1-6, is DTGVSQNPRHKITKRGQNVTFRCDPISEHNRLYWYRQTLGQGPEFLTYFQNEAQLEKSRLLSDRFSAERPKGSFSTLEIQRTEQGDSAMYLCASTMPGGNSPLHFGNGTRLTVT.

This clonotype was seen ten or more times. The chain is built from TRBV4-3 and TRBJ2-7; D uncertain. Germline lookup yields CDR1 LGHNA and CDR2 YSLEER. Trimming left V 0 bases short and J 6 bases short, with 12 bases between. The CDR3 has 14 residues. DNA for the CDR3: TGCGCCAGCAGCCAAGATCCCGGTAGGCGCGAGCAGTACTTC. It is translated as CASSQDPGRREQYF.

This clonotype was seen many times. This chain joins TRBV7-2 and TRBJ2-3, with D possibly matching TRBD1 (5 bases). This CDR3 spans 15 amino acids. Trimming took off 5 bases at V and 0 bases at J, with 12 bases between the two ends. The germline V gene encodes CDR1 SGHTA and CDR2 FQGNSA. CDR3 coding DNA: TGTGCCAGCAGCGGACAACCGCTGAGCACAGATACGCAGTATTTT. It translates to CASSGQPLSTDTQYF. Supplemented by reference TRBV7-2 and TRBJ2-3, the full variable domain reads GAGVSQSPSNKVTEKGKDVELRCDPISGHTALYWYRQSLGQGLEFLIYFQGNSAPDKSGLPSDRFSAERTGGSVSTLTIQRTQQEDSAVYLCASSGQPLSTDTQYFGPGTRLTVL.

Many counts were recorded for this clonotype. The V gene is TRBV7-8, the J gene TRBJ2-5, with TRBD2 matching over 14 bases. V shed 4 bases, J shed 2 bases, and the junction held 3 bases outside the gene matches. The CDR3 has 16 amino acids. The germline gives CDR1 SGHVS, CDR2 FQNEAQ. The CDR3 DNA reads TGTGCCAGCAGCTCTCGACTAGCGGGGGGGCAAGAGACCCAGTACTTC. This translates into CASSSRLAGGQETQYF.

This clonotype was seen repeatedly, ten times or more. The CDR3 region is CASSLFGGVSSGANVLTF. The CDR3 region has the DNA TGTGCCAGCAGCTTATTTGGAGGGGTCAGCTCTGGGGCCAACGTCCTGACTTTC. The chain links TRBV7-2 to TRBJ2-6; D may be TRBD2 (6 bases). V lost 2 bases and J 0 bases, leaving 14 bases between the germline ends. Germline CDR1 is SGHTA and CDR2 is FQGNSA. This CDR3 region has 18 residues.

This clonotype was found many times. The chain combines TRBV19 with TRBJ2-7; perhaps D is TRBD1 or TRBD2 (5 bases each). V lost 7 bases and J lost 12, with 28 bases in between. CDR1 LNHDA and CDR2 SQIVND come from the germline V gene (reference sequence). The CDR3 length is 15 residues. The CDR3 bases are TGTGCCAGTAATCTCGACGGGACGCCTACAAGAGGGTTGTACTTC. It translates to CASNLDGTPTRGLYF.

The chain carries TRBV20-1 and TRBJ2-7, with 8 bases identical to TRBD2. Germline V gives CDR1 DFQATT, CDR2 SNEGSKA (reference sequence). V lost 0 bases, J lost 4 bases, and 8 bases stayed unmatched. The CDR3 has 15 residues. The CDR3: CSARDPGTSKYEQYF. In DNA form, the CDR3 reads TGCAGTGCTAGAGACCCCGGGACTAGTAAGTACGAGCAGTACTTC.

This clonotype was recorded at least ten times. The genes are TRBV7-2 and TRBJ1-2; possibly TRBD1 for D (6 bases). The CDR3 extends over 15 amino acids. The germline V gene encodes CDR1 SGHTA and CDR2 FQGNSA. V dropped 4 bases and J dropped 4 bases, with 16 bases sitting between them. CDR3 sequence reads: CASSSTGRSGYGYTF. CDR3 in DNA: TGTGCCAGCAGCTCGACAGGACGGTCTGGCTATGGCTACACCTTC.

This clonotype came up many times. The J gene is TRBJ2-7, the V gene TRBV19, with TRBD1 matching 10 bases. V lost 5 bases and J lost 2; bases outside the gene matches: 6. The length of the CDR3 is 15 residues. CDR1 is LNHDA and CDR2 is SQIVND in the germline V gene (reference sequence). The CDR3 protein is CASSPMTGGTYEQYF. The CDR3 DNA sequence: TGTGCCAGTAGTCCGATGACAGGGGGCACCTACGAGCAGTACTTC.

This clonotype has ten or more counts. This chain connects TRBV28 to TRBJ1-1; D ambiguous. This CDR3 is built from 13 residues. V lost 3 bases, J lost 5 bases, and 10 bases lay in between. The V gene's germline CDR1 is MDHEN and CDR2 SYDVKM. This CDR3 is CASSFQVRTEAFF. CDR3 nucleotide sequence: TGTGCCAGCAGTTTCCAGGTTAGGACTGAAGCTTTCTTT.

This clonotype has ten or more counts. This chain joins TRBV12-3 or TRBV12-4 and TRBJ2-5, with TRBD2 identical over 8 bases. The V segment lost 3 bases and the J segment 3 bases; nucleotides outside the gene matches: 12. This CDR3 spans 17 amino acids. The CDR3 loop is CASSFIGIAGIKETQYF. The CDR3 region has the DNA TGTGCCAGCAGTTTTATCGGGATAGCGGGGATCAAAGAGACCCAGTACTTC.

This clonotype was picked up many times. This chain uses TRBV4-2 with TRBJ1-2, with D possibly TRBD1 on 5 matching bases. Germline V gene data show CDR1 as LGHNA and CDR2 as YNFKEQ. Deletions cut 1 base from V and 6 bases from J, with 18 bases between. This CDR3 has 16 amino acids. DNA of the CDR3: TGTGCCAGCAGCCAAGCCACGGCGACAGTCCCAGATGGCTACACCTTC. It codes for CASSQATATVPDGYTF.

In its sample, this clonotype was seen a few times. V gene TRBV6-6 combines with J gene TRBJ2-1, with TRBD2 matching 10 bases. This CDR3 contains 15 residues. J was trimmed by 7 bases and V by 6 bases; bases with no gene match: 9. Germline V lookup: CDR1 MNHNY, CDR2 SVGAGI (reference sequence). The CDR3 here is CASSLASGSGNEQFF. In nucleotides, the CDR3 is TGTGCCAGCAGCCTTGCTAGCGGGAGCGGAAATGAGCAGTTCTTC.

This clonotype was detected ten times or more. The J gene is TRBJ2-1, the V gene TRBV7-2, with 10 positions matching TRBD1. J was trimmed by 7 bases and V by 5 bases; bases with no gene match: 8. The CDR3 extends over 15 amino acids. Per germline, CDR1 SGHTA and CDR2 FQGNSA. CDR3 amino acids: CASSPTGTGVNEQFF. DNA for the CDR3: TGTGCCAGCAGCCCAACCGGGACAGGGGTGAATGAGCAGTTCTTC.

A few counts support this clonotype. The V call is TRBV6-4, the J call TRBJ1-1; no clear D. The CDR3 has 15 amino acids. Germline lookup yields CDR1 MRHNA and CDR2 SNTAGT. Trimming cost V 5 bases and J 1 base, with 14 bases left between them. In DNA, the CDR3 is TGTGCCAGCAGTAATGGCGGGAGGGAGAACACTGAAGCTTTCTTT. It encodes CASSNGGRENTEAFF.

This clonotype was detected ten times or more. The V gene is TRBV7-4, the J gene TRBJ1-4; 7 bases agree with TRBD1. V lost 3 bases and J lost 4; bases outside the gene matches: 2. Per germline, CDR1 SGHVT and CDR2 SQSDAQ. The length of the CDR3 is 14 residues. The CDR3 DNA follows: TGTGCCAGCAGCTTTGGGACAGATAATGAAAAACTGTTTTTT. It specifies CASSFGTDNEKLFF.

This clonotype has at least ten counts. V usage is TRBV6-1 and J usage is TRBJ2-3, with D uncertain. Trimming cost V 5 bases and J 1 base, with 10 bases left between them. From germline, CDR1 is MNHNS and CDR2 SASEGT. The CDR3 contains 14 residues. The CDR3 nucleotides are TGTGCCAGCAGTACGGGTCTTCGCACAGATACGCAGTATTTT. This gives the protein CASSTGLRTDTQYF.

In this sample, this clonotype turned up many times. The chain couples TRBV7-2 to TRBJ2-5; 11 bases agree with TRBD2. This CDR3 contains 15 residues. The J segment lost 2 bases and the V segment lost 4 bases, leaving 3 bases of the junction unmatched. The germline gives CDR1 SGHTA, CDR2 FQGNSA. CDR3 DNA: TGTGCCAGCAGCTCGGGACTAGCGGTACAAGAGACCCAGTACTTC. It codes for CASSSGLAVQETQYF.

This clonotype was recorded at least ten times. The chain joins TRBV7-2 to TRBJ2-4; D may be TRBD1 or TRBD2 (7 bases each). This CDR3 region has 18 residues. Trimming stripped 0 bases from V and 2 bases from J, with 17 bases between. Germline-derived CDR1 and CDR2 are SGHTA and FQGNSA. CDR3 residues: CASSLATGRVASKNIQYF. The CDR3, as DNA: TGTGCCAGCAGCTTAGCGACAGGGAGGGTTGCGTCCAAAAACATTCAGTACTTC. The full variable domain, with the rest looked up from reference TRBV7-2 and TRBJ2-4, is GAGVSQSPSNKVTEKGKDVELRCDPISGHTALYWYRQSLGQGLEFLIYFQGNSAPDKSGLPSDRFSAERTGGSVSTLTIQRTQQEDSAVYLCASSLATGRVASKNIQYFGAGTRLSVL.

This clonotype has a count of ten or more. The chain couples TRBV7-2 to TRBJ2-1; D gene ambiguous. The V end was cut by 2 bases, the J end by 2 bases, with 13 bases between. This CDR3 has 16 residues. CDR1 is SGHTA and CDR2 is FQGNSA in the germline V gene. The CDR3 DNA follows: TGTGCCAGCAGCTTATACAGTGGACCCCCCTACAATGAGCAGTTCTTC. Residues: CASSLYSGPPYNEQFF.

At least ten counts were recorded for this clonotype. This sequence joins TRBV6-1 and TRBJ2-1; 10 bases fit TRBD2. The germline V gene has CDR1 MNHNS and CDR2 SASEGT. Germline trimming cut 3 bases from V and 7 bases from J; bases unmatched to any gene: 12. CDR3 size: 17 residues. The CDR3 sequence: CASSEGLLAGRRNEQFF. The CDR3 DNA sequence: TGTGCCAGCAGTGAGGGCCTACTAGCGGGACGGAGGAATGAGCAGTTCTTC.

This clonotype was detected a few times. The chain recombines TRBV7-2 with TRBJ2-7, with 11 bases that match TRBD1. V trimming: 5 bases; J trimming: 6 bases; junction bases outside the gene matches: 6. The CDR3 has 14 residues. The V gene's germline CDR1 is SGHTA and CDR2 FQGNSA. CDR3 protein: CASSAAGTGGEQYF. The CDR3 DNA follows: TGTGCCAGCAGCGCCGCCGGGACAGGGGGCGAGCAGTACTTC.

For this clonotype: This may stem from a read error, because a much larger clone lies one nucleotide away. Without the conserved terminal phenylalanine or tryptophan, this CDR3 likely stems from a read error. The chain couples TRBV7-2 to TRBJ2-5; D might be TRBD1 (6 bases). Trimming shortened V by 1 base and J by 5 bases, and 8 bases separated the two germline ends. The CDR3 has 13 amino acids. CDR1 is SGHTA and CDR2 is FQGNSA in the germline V gene. The CDR3 nucleotides are TGTGCCAGCAGCTTAGACAGGGCGGAGACCCAGTACTTA. It translates to CASSLDRAETQYL.

This clonotype was detected ten times or more. The chain carries TRBV7-8 and TRBJ2-4, with D possibly TRBD2 on 6 matching bases. The CDR3 runs to 15 residues. CDR1 and CDR2 from the germline V gene are SGHVS and FQNEAQ. V shed 1 base and J shed 13 bases, with 20 bases lying between them. CDR3 DNA: TGTGCCAGCAGCTTAGAGGCGGGACCTTCTCGCCCCCAGTACTTC. Amino acid sequence: CASSLEAGPSRPQYF.

This clonotype has ten or more counts. The chain combines TRBV20-1 with TRBJ2-7; TRBD2 matches at 10 bases. There are 15 residues in the CDR3. V was pared by 6 bases and J by 4 bases, with 12 bases of the junction left unmatched. The germline V gene has CDR1 DFQATT and CDR2 SNEGSKA (reference sequence). The CDR3 DNA follows: TGCAGTGCCAAGTCAGCGGGAGGGCTACCGTACGAGCAGTACTTC. Translated: CSAKSAGGLPYEQYF.

This clonotype appeared many times. The chain links TRBV6-5 to TRBJ1-1, with 9 positions matching TRBD1. The junction had 14 bases not matched to a gene; V was cut back by 6 bases and J by 3 bases. This CDR3 comprises 17 residues. The germline gives CDR1 MNHEY, CDR2 SVGAGI. The chain's CDR3 is CASSRTAQQGADTEAFF. In DNA, the CDR3 is TGTGCCAGCAGCCGAACCGCCCAACAGGGGGCTGACACTGAAGCTTTCTTT.

This clonotype was picked up many times. The J gene is TRBJ2-1, the V gene TRBV7-2; no definite D call. Germline loops: CDR1 SGHTA, CDR2 FQGNSA. The CDR3 is 14 amino acids. V shed 0 bases and J shed 1 base, with 4 bases lying between them. The CDR3 region has the DNA TGTGCCAGCAGCTTAGCGAAATCCTACAATGAGCAGTTCTTC. Its protein is CASSLAKSYNEQFF.

This clonotype showed up many times. V is TRBV6-5 and J is TRBJ1-1; D is possibly TRBD1 (6 bases). The CDR3 runs to 14 residues. Trimming left V 5 bases short and J 2 bases short, with 12 bases between. Looked up from germline, CDR1 is MNHEY and CDR2 is SVGAGI. CDR3 sequence: CASSRQAVNTEAFF. DNA of the CDR3: TGTGCCAGCAGTCGACAGGCCGTAAACACTGAAGCTTTCTTT.